What follows describes a single T cell receptor beta chain. Antigen unknown. Healthy adults negative for HIV, lacking recent acute infections or vaccinations, served as donors. Every contributor of samples was a Caucasian grown-up residing in Nashville, Tennessee. This specimen comes from a study of shared clonotypes between healthy human individuals. Notes on the study in general: Generation probability values for non-shared clonotypes were lower than those for clonotypes shared by all four donors.

Assay: immunoSEQ multiplex PCR; the TCRdb copy retains only in-frame clones and omits some. The sample carries a few million clones, approximately 95% recorded once. Sequencing input: naive CD4+ T cells from PBMCs. Described subset: CD45RA+ positively selected. This receptor was obtained from a man younger than 30 in good health. Some clones in this sample may be carry-over from other donors' samples.

The CDR3 loop reads CASSLKGETEAFF. CDR3 nucleotide sequence: TGCGCCAGCAGCTTAAAGGGGGAAACTGAAGCTTTCTTT. This sequence joins TRBV5-1 and TRBJ1-1; a weak D match, TRBD1 (6 bases). CDR1 and CDR2 from the germline V gene are SGHRS and YFSETQ. V gave up 2 bases and J gave up 5 bases, with 10 bases separating them. The CDR3 has 13 amino acids.